This T cell receptor (beta chain) is from a study of blood T cell repertoires in COVID-19. Authors' processing steps: Reference gene primer amplification gave estimated nucleated cell counts. TCRdb keeps only in-frame clones here, not all; method: immunoSEQ multiplex PCR. D and trimming come from the DNA, and the V and J calls and clone size come from that table. The table lists about 400,000 clones, approximately 86% of them singletons. Looked up from germline, CDR1 is SGDLS and CDR2 is YYNGEE. V was pared by 0 bases and J by 5 bases, with 13 bases between. This CDR3 spans 15 amino acids. The receptor comes from a woman aged 35 to 49 with acute COVID-19. The material sequenced was PBMCs or T cells enriched from blood (not recorded which). The rearrangement uses TRBV9 and TRBJ2-3, with TRBD2 as a possible D gene (6 bases). The CDR3 protein is CASSVVGGAQDTQYF. CDR3 sequence (DNA): TGTGCCAGCAGCGTAGTAGGCGGGGCCCAAGATACGCAGTATTTT.